These T cell receptor beta chains were read from a single sample in a study of radiation and T cells in renal cell carcinoma. Method: immunoSEQ multiplex PCR; TCRdb's copy keeps in-frame clones and lacks some. The table shows tens of thousands of clones, with nearly 85% occurring only once. The sequencing here drew on blood, taken from a patient whose treatment included radiotherapy and nephrectomy. The receptors were gathered from a woman aged 65 to 85 with renal cell carcinoma. CDR3s include the opening cysteine and the closing phenylalanine or tryptophan. D genes are given only for firm matches. Clone size is shown for a subset of rows, as once, few, many or a class of expanded clone.

TRBV7-8	-	TRBJ1-1	TRBD1	CASSPTGGEFLGTEAFF	TGTGCCAGCAGCCCAACAGGGGGCGAGTTCTTGGGCACTGAAGCTTTCTTT
TRBV5-6	-	TRBJ1-5	TRBD1	CASSRRRDSGSYQPQHF	TGTGCCAGCAGCCGCCGTCGGGACAGCGGGTCCTATCAGCCCCAGCATTTT
TRBV6-1	-	TRBJ2-3	-	CASRKDYSTDTQYF	TGTGCCAGCAGGAAGGACTATAGCACAGATACGCAGTATTTT
TRBV11-3	-	TRBJ2-7	-	CASSLSRGGEQYF	TGTGCCAGCAGCCTCTCTCGGGGAGGCGAGCAGTACTTC
TRBV27	-	TRBJ1-4	TRBD1	CASSIKQGRVANEKLFF	TGTGCCAGCAGTATAAAACAGGGGAGGGTCGCTAATGAAAAACTGTTTTTT
TRBV5-1	-	TRBJ2-6	-	CASRAPGSGANVLTF	TGCGCCAGCAGGGCGCCTGGATCTGGGGCCAACGTCCTGACTTTC
TRBV11-2	-	TRBJ2-2	-	CASSLDFGNTGELFF	TGTGCCAGCAGCTTAGATTTCGGGAACACCGGGGAGCTGTTTTTT
TRBV10-3	-	TRBJ2-7	-	CAISAQESYEQYF	TGTGCCATCAGTGCGCAGGAATCCTACGAGCAGTACTTC
TRBV9	-	TRBJ1-4	-	CASSVGRRNNEKLFF	TGTGCCAGCAGCGTGGGACGCAGAAATAATGAAAAACTGTTTTTT
TRBV5-8	once	TRBJ2-5	TRBD2	CASSSRPRGGTQYF	TGTGCCAGCAGCTCTCGACCCCGCGGGGGGACCCAGTACTTC
TRBV19	-	TRBJ2-3	TRBD1	CASSTRQGGDTQYF	TGTGCCAGTAGTACCCGACAGGGTGGAGATACGCAGTATTTT
TRBV11-2	once	TRBJ2-1	TRBD2	CASSLDGGTTEQFF	TGTGCCAGCAGCTTAGACGGGGGGACTACCGAGCAGTTCTTC
TRBV5-1	-	TRBJ1-4	-	CASSLEDGGREKLFF	TGCGCCAGCAGCTTGGAGGATGGGGGTCGTGAAAAACTGTTTTTT
TRBV7-9	-	TRBJ2-7	TRBD1	CASSPRGQGANEQYF	TGTGCCAGCAGCCCTCGGGGACAGGGGGCCAACGAGCAGTACTTC
TRBV9	few	TRBJ1-1	-	CASSVEGMRAEAFF	TGTGCCAGCAGCGTAGAAGGGATGAGAGCTGAAGCTTTCTTT
TRBV5-1	-	TRBJ1-1	TRBD1	CASSIDPIQGASQAFF	TGCGCCAGCAGCATTGACCCGATACAGGGGGCCTCCCAAGCTTTCTTT
TRBV19	-	TRBJ2-7	-	CASSIGTQGSYEQYF	TGTGCCAGTAGTATAGGGACACAGGGCTCCTACGAGCAGTACTTC
TRBV6-5	-	TRBJ1-2	TRBD1	CASSFRDRGIGGYTF	TGTGCCAGCAGCTTCCGGGACAGGGGGATTGGTGGCTACACCTTC
TRBV7-9	few	TRBJ2-7	-	CASTPGPSSYEQYF	TGTGCCAGCACCCCGGGGCCGAGCTCCTACGAGCAGTACTTC
TRBV7-2	-	TRBJ2-1	-	CASSLRGSYANEQFF	TGTGCCAGCAGCCTACGTGGCAGCTACGCGAATGAGCAGTTCTTC
TRBV7-9	-	TRBJ2-4	TRBD2	CASSRRTSGVAKNIQYF	TGTGCCAGCAGCAGAAGGACTAGCGGCGTAGCCAAAAACATTCAGTACTTC
TRBV2	-	TRBJ1-2	-	CASSENTSNYGYTF	TGTGCCAGCAGTGAAAACACCTCTAACTATGGCTACACCTTC
TRBV5-4	once	TRBJ2-2	TRBD1	CASSFGTGLTGELFF	TGTGCCAGCAGCTTCGGGACAGGGCTAACCGGGGAGCTGTTTTTT
TRBV6-6	-	TRBJ2-1	TRBD2	CASSSLRGGAYNEQFF	TGTGCCAGCAGTTCCCTGCGCGGGGGGGCCTACAATGAGCAGTTCTTC
TRBV5-1	-	TRBJ1-1	-	CASSLGQKVGNTEAFF	TGCGCCAGCAGCTTGGGTCAAAAGGTAGGGAACACTGAAGCTTTCTTT
TRBV30	-	TRBJ2-3	-	CAWSPVTSGTQYF	TGTGCCTGGAGCCCAGTGACCAGCGGCACGCAGTATTTT
TRBV7-6	-	TRBJ1-1	-	CASSPNTGNTEAFF	TGTGCCAGCAGCCCCAACACAGGGAACACTGAAGCTTTCTTT
TRBV4-1	-	TRBJ2-7	-	CASSQGPRDTYEQYF	TGCGCCAGCAGCCAAGGACCCCGGGACACCTACGAGCAGTACTTC
TRBV19	once	TRBJ2-5	-	CASSIPLSRDGTKRPQYF	TGTGCCAGTAGTATCCCTCTATCGCGGGACGGGACAAAGAGACCCCAGTACTTC
TRBV10-3	once	TRBJ2-5	TRBD2	CAISESTSGETQYF	TGTGCCATCAGTGAGTCGACTAGCGGAGAGACCCAGTACTTC
TRBV6-6	-	TRBJ1-2	-	CASVEWGDRGGYTF	TGTGCCAGCGTAGAATGGGGCGATCGAGGGGGCTACACCTTC
TRBV6-6	-	TRBJ2-7	-	CASSYRGESYEQYF	TGTGCCAGCAGTTACAGGGGCGAATCCTACGAGCAGTACTTC
TRBV19	-	TRBJ2-1	-	CASSPRGDPTRIHEQFF	TGTGCCAGTAGTCCGCGAGGGGACCCCACTCGGATCCATGAGCAGTTCTTC
TRBV4-1	-	TRBJ1-2	TRBD1	CASSQERGLGYTF	TGCGCCAGCAGCCAGGAGAGGGGGCTGGGCTACACCTTC
TRBV27	few	TRBJ2-3	-	CASSFTALGTDTQYF	TGTGCCAGCAGTTTCACAGCGTTGGGGACAGATACGCAGTATTTT
TRBV19	few	TRBJ2-2	-	CASSMGPTGELFF	TGTGCCAGTAGTATGGGTCCGACCGGGGAGCTGTTTTTT
TRBV7-2	-	TRBJ2-7	-	CASSSRVTYEQYF	TGTGCCAGCAGCTCGCGGGTTACCTACGAGCAGTACTTC